This T cell receptor beta chain was identified in a study of T cell repertoires in cytomegalovirus infection. Study overall: The public TCR beta signatures pointed to both CMV infection and matching HLA type. Regarding the study as a whole: HLA-C-restricted, CMV-specific TCR beta clonotypes were dominant ex vivo.

Only a few counts were recorded for this clonotype. Its antigen remains unidentified. TCRdb re-called the reads with MiXCR, one entry per CDR3 protein. This sample carries 150,000 to 200,000 distinct CDR3 sequences, approximately 9.7% of them seen once, and the ten largest clones take around 4.4%. The source is a human donor in good health (CMV status not recorded). Some clones in this sample may be carry-over from other donors' samples. Material for sequencing was PBMCs.

CDR3 bases: TGCAGCGTTGCCGGGACAGCTGAGACCCAGTACTTC. Translating it yields CSVAGTAETQYF. This sequence joins TRBV29-1 and TRBJ2-5; 7 bases line up with TRBD1. Germline CDR1 SQVTM, CDR2 ANQGSEA. After removal of 4 bases from V and 5 bases from J, the junction contained 4 bases not matched to a gene. The CDR3 has 12 amino acids. Drawing the rest from reference TRBV29-1 and TRBJ2-5, the complete variable domain is SAVISQKPSRDICQRGTSLTIQCQVDSQVTMMFWYRQQPGQSLTLIATANQGSEATYESGFVIDKFPISRPNLTFSTLTVSNMSPEDSSIYLCSVAGTAETQYFGPGTRLLVL.